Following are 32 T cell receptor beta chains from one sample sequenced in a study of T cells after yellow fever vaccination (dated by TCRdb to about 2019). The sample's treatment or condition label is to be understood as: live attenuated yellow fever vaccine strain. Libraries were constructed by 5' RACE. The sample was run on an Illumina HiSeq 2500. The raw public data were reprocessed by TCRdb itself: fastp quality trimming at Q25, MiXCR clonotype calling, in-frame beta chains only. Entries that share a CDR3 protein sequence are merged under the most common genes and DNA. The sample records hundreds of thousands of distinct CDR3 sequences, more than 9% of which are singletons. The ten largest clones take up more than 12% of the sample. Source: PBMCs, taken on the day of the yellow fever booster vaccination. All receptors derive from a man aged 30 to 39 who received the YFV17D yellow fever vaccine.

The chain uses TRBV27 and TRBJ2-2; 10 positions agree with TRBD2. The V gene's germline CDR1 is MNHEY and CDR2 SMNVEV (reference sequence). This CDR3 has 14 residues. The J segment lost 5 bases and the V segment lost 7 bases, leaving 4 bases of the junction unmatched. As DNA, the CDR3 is TGTGCCAGCAAAGCGGGAGGGGAGACCGGGGAGCTGTTTTTT. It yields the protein CASKAGGETGELFF.

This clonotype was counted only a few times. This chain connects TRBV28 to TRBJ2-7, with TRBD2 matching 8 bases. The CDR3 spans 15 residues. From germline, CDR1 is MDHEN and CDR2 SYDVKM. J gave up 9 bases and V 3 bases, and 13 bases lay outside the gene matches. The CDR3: CASSFRSSGRQGQYF. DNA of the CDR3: TGTGCCAGCAGTTTTAGGTCTAGCGGGCGCCAAGGGCAGTACTTC.

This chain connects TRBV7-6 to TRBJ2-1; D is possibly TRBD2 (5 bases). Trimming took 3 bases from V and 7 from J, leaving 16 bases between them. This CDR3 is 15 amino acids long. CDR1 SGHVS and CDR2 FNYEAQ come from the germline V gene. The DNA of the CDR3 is TGTGCCAGCAGCTTCGGAGGCAGAGGAGCTAATGAGCAGTTCTTC. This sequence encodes CASSFGGRGANEQFF.

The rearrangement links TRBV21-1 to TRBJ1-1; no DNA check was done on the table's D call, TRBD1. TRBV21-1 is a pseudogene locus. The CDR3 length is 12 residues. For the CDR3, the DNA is TGTGCCAGCAGCAAAGAGGGGGGAACGGCTTTCTTT. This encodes CASSKEGGTAFF.

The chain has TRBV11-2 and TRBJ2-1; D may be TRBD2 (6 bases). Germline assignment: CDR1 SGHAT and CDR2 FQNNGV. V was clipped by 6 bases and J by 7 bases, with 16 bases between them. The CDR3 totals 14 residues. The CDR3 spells CASRYNPGENEQFF. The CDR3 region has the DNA TGTGCCAGCAGGTATAACCCGGGAGAGAATGAGCAGTTCTTC.

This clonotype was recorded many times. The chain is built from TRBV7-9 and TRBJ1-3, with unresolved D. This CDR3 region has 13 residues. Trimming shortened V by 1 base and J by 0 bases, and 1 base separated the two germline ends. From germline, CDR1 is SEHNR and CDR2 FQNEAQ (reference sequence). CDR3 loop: CASSLDSGNTIYF. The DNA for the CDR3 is TGTGCCAGCAGCTTAGACTCTGGAAACACCATATATTTT.

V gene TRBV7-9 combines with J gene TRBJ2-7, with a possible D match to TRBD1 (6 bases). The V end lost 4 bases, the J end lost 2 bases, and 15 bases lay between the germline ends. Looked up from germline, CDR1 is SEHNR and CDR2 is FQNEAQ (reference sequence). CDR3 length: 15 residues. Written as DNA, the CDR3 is TGTGCCAGCAGCTCGCCCCTCAGGGGAACCTACGAGCAGTACTTC. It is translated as CASSSPLRGTYEQYF.

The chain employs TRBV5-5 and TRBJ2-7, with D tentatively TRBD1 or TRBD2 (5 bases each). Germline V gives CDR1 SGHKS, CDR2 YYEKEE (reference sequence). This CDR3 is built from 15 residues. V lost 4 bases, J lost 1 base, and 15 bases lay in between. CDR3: CASSLLRGGSYEQYF. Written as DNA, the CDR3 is TGTGCCAGCAGCCTCTTACGGGGCGGATCCTACGAGCAGTACTTC. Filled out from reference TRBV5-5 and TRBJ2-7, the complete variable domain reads DAGVTQSPTHLIKTRGQQVTLRCSPISGHKSVSWYQQVLGQGPQFIFQYYEKEERGRGNFPDRFSARQFPNYSSELNVNALLLGDSALYLCASSLLRGGSYEQYFGPGTRLTVT.

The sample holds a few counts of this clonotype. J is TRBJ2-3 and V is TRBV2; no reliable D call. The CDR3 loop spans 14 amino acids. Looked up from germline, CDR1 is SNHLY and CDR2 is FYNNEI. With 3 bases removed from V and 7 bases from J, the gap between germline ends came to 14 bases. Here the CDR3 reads CASSDYGYYNTQYF. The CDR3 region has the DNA TGTGCCAGCAGTGACTATGGATACTACAATACGCAGTATTTT.

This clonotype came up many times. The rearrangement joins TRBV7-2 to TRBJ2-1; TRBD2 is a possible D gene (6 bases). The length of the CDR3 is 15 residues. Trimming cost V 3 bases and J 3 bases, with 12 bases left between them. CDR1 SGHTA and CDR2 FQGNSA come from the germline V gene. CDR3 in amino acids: CASSFFASDYNEQFF. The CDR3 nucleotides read TGTGCCAGCAGCTTTTTCGCTAGCGACTACAATGAGCAGTTCTTC.

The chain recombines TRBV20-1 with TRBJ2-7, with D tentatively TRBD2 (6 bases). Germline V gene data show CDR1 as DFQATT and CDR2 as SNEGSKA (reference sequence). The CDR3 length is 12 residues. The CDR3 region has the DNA TGCGGGGTCAGGAAGGGGACTCACGAGCAGTACTTC. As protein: CGVRKGTHEQYF.

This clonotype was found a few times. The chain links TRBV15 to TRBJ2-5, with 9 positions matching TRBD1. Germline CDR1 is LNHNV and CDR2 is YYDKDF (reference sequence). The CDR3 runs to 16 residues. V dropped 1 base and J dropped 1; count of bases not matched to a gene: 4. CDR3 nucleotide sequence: TGTGCCACCAGCAGAGGGGACAGGGCTACCCAAGAGACCCAGTACTTC. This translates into CATSRGDRATQETQYF.

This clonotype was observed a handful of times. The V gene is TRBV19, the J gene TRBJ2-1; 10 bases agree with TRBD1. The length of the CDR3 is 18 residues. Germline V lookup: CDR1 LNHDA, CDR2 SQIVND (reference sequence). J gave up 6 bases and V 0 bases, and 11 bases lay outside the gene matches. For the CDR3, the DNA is TGTGCCAGTAGTATAGATCACTACCGGGACAGGGGTCCCAATGAGCAGTTCTTC. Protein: CASSIDHYRDRGPNEQFF.

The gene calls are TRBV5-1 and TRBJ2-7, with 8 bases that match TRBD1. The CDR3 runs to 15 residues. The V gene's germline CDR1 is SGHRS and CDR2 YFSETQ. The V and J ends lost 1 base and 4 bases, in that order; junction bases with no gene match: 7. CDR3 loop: CASSLQLGQGYEQYF. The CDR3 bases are TGCGCCAGCAGCTTGCAACTAGGACAGGGTTACGAGCAGTACTTC.

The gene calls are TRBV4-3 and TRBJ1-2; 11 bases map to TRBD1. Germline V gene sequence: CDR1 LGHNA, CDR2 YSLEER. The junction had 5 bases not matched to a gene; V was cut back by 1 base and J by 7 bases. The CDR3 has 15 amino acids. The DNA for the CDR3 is TGCGCCAGCAGCCAAGCCGGACAGGGGGCCAGTGGCTACACCTTC. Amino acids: CASSQAGQGASGYTF.

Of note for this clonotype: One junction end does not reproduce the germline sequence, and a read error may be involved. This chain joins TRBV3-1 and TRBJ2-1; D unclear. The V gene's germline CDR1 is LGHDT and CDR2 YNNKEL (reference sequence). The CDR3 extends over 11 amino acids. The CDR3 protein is CASSQGTPEVF. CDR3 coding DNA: TGTGCCAGCAGCCAAGGTACTCCAGAAGTCTTC.

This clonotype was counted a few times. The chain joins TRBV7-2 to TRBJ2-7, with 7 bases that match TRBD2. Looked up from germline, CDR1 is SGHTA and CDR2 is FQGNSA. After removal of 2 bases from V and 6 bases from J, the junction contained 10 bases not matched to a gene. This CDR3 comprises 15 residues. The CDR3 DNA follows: TGTGCCAGCAGCTTATCTGCGGGACTACATCGCGAGCAGTACTTC. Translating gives CASSLSAGLHREQYF.

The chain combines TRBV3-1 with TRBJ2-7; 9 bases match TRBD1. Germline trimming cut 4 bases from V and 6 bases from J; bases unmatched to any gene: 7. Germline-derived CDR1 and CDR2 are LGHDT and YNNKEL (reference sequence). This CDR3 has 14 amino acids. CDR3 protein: CASSPGQGQVEQYF. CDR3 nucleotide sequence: TGTGCCAGCAGCCCGGGACAGGGACAAGTCGAGCAGTACTTC.

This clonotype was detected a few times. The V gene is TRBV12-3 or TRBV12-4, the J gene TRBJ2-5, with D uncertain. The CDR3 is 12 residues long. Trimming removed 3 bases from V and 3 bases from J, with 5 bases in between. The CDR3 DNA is TGTGCCAGCAGTTTGAATAAAGAGACCCAGTACTTC. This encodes CASSLNKETQYF.

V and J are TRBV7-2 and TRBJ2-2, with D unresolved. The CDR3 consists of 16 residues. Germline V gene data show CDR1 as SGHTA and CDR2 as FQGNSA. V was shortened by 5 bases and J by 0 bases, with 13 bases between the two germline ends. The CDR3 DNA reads TGTGCCAGCAGCCCCACTGAGGCTGCGAACACCGGGGAGCTGTTTTTT. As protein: CASSPTEAANTGELFF.

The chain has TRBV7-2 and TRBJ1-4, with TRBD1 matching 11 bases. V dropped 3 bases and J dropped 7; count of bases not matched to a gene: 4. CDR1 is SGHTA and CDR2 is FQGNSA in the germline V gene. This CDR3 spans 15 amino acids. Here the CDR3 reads CASSFGGTGGEKLFF. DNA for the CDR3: TGTGCCAGCAGCTTTGGGGGGACAGGGGGTGAAAAACTGTTTTTT.

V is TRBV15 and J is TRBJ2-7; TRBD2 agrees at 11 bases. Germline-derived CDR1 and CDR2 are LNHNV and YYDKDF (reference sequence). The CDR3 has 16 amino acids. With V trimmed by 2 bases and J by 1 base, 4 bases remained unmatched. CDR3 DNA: TGTGCCACCAGCAGATCAACTAGCGGGGGTTCCTACGAGCAGTACTTC. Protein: CATSRSTSGGSYEQYF.

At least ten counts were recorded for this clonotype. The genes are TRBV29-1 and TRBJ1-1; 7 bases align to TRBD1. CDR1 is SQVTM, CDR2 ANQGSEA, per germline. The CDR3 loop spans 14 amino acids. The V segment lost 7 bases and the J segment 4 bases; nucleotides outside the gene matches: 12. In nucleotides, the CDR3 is TGCAGCGGTGGGACAGTCCTCGGCGGCACTGAAGCTTTCTTT. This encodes CSGGTVLGGTEAFF.

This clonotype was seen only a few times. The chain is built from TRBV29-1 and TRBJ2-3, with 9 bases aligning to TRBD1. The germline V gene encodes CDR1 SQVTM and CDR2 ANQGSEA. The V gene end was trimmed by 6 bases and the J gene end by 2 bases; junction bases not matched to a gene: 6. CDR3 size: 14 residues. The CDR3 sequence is CSVTGGASTDTQYF. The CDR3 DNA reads TGCAGCGTAACAGGGGGCGCGTCCACAGATACGCAGTATTTT.

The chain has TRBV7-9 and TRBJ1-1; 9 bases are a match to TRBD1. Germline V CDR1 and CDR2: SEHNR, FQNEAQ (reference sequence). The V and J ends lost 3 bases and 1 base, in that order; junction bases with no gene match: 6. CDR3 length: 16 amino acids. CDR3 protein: CASSFAEGQGNTEAFF. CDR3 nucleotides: TGTGCCAGCAGCTTTGCTGAGGGACAGGGGAACACTGAAGCTTTCTTT.

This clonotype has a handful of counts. CDR3 sequence: CSAPSSYEQYF. The DNA for the CDR3 is TGCAGTGCCCCAAGCTCCTACGAGCAGTACTTC. The rearrangement uses TRBV20-1 and TRBJ2-7; D is uncertain. Looked up from germline, CDR1 is DFQATT and CDR2 is SNEGSKA (reference sequence). This CDR3 contains 11 residues. V was cut by 6 bases and J by 0 bases, with 6 bases left in between.

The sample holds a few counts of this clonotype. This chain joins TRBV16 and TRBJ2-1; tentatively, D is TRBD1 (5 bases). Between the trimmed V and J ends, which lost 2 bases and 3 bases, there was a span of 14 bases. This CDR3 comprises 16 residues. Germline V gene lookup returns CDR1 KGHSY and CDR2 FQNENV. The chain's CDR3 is CASSQPKGAGYNEQFF. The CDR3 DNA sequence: TGTGCCAGCAGCCAACCAAAAGGGGCTGGCTACAATGAGCAGTTCTTC. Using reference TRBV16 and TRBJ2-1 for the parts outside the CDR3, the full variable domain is GEEVAQTPKHLVRGEGQKAKLYCAPIKGHSYVFWYQQVLKNEFKFLISFQNENVFDETGMPKERFSAKCLPNSPCSLEIQATKLEDSAVYFCASSQPKGAGYNEQFFGPGTRLTVL.

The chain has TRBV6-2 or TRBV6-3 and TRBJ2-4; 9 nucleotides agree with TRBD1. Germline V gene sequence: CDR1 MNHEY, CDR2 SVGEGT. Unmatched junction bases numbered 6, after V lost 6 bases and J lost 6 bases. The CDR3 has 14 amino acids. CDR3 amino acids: CASSPGTGRNIQYF. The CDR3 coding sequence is TGTGCCAGCAGCCCCGGGACAGGGAGAAACATTCAGTACTTC.

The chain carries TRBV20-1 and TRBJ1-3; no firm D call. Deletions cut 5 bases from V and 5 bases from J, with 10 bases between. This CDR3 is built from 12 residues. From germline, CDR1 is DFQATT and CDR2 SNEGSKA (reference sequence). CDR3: CSARTERNTIYF. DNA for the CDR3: TGCAGTGCTCGGACGGAAAGAAACACCATATATTTT.

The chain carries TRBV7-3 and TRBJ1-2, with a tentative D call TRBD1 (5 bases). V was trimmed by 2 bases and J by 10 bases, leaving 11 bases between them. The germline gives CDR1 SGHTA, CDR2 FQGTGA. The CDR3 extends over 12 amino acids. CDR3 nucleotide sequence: TGTGCCAGCAGCTTATACGGCGGGACCTACACCTTC. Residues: CASSLYGGTYTF.

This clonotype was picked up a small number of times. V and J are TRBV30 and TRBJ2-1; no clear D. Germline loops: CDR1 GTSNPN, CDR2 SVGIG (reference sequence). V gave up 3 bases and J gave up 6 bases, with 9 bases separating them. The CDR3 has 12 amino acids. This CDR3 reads CAWSPFSNEQFF. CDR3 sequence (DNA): TGTGCCTGGAGCCCATTTAGCAATGAGCAGTTCTTC.

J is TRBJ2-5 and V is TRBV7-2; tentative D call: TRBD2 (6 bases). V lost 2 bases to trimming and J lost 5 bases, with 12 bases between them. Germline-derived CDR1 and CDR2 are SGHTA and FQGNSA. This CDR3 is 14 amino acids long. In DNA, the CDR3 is TGTGCCAGCAGCTTAAGGAGGGGTTGGGAGACCCAGTACTTC. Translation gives CASSLRRGWETQYF. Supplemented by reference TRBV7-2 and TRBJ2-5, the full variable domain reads GAGVSQSPSNKVTEKGKDVELRCDPISGHTALYWYRQSLGQGLEFLIYFQGNSAPDKSGLPSDRFSAERTGGSVSTLTIQRTQQEDSAVYLCASSLRRGWETQYFGPGTRLLVL.